The 15 T cell receptor beta chains below all came from one sample that was sequenced in a study of response to subunit inactivated influenza vaccine. TCRdb re-called the RT-PCR reads through MiXCR, storing one row per CDR3 protein. The sample holds fewer than 350,000 distinct CDR3 sequences, 21% seen once. The sample consisted of PBMCs from blood, taken about 20 months after vaccination. The receptors were sampled from a man aged 45 to 75 who received an inactivated influenza vaccine.

This clonotype was found a few times. The V and J genes are TRBV9 and TRBJ1-2; D is ambiguous. V was cut by 0 bases and J by 4 bases, with 10 bases left in between. This CDR3 region has 14 residues. In germline, CDR1 is SGDLS, CDR2 YYNGEE. The CDR3 nucleotides are TGTGCCAGCAGCGTAGGTCCAGGCTCCTATGGCTACACCTTC. Residues: CASSVGPGSYGYTF.

The chain couples TRBV2 to TRBJ2-3; D is undetermined. The CDR3 has 14 residues. Per the germline V gene, CDR1 is SNHLY and CDR2 is FYNNEI. Trimming took off 11 bases at V and 0 bases at J, with 15 bases between the two ends. The CDR3 is CAGRRGESTDTQYF. CDR3 bases: TGTGCCGGAAGGCGAGGAGAAAGCACAGATACGCAGTATTTT. Drawing the rest from reference TRBV2 and TRBJ2-3, the complete variable domain is EPEVTQTPSHQVTQMGQEVILRCVPISNHLYFYWYRQILGQKVEFLVSFYNNEISEKSEIFDDQFSVERPDGSNFTLKIRSTKLEDSAMYFCAGRRGESTDTQYFGPGTRLTVL.

V usage is TRBV12-3 or TRBV12-4 and J usage is TRBJ2-7; TRBD2 matches 10 bases. The CDR3 covers 18 residues. V was clipped by 5 bases and J by 6 bases; unmatched bases: 19. The CDR3 DNA follows: TGTGCCAGCAGTAACATTCGAAGGGGGCTAGCGGGAGTCTCCGAGCAGTACTTC. It yields the protein CASSNIRRGLAGVSEQYF.

Only a few counts were recorded for this clonotype. DNA for the CDR3: TGCAGTGCTAGAGATCGGGGCAAGGAGCAGTTCTTC. This gives the protein CSARDRGKEQFF. This chain connects TRBV20-1 to TRBJ2-1, with D perhaps assigned TRBD1 or TRBD2 (5 bases each). From germline, CDR1 is DFQATT and CDR2 SNEGSKA (reference sequence). V was shortened by 0 bases and J by 10 bases, with 10 bases between the two germline ends. This CDR3 region has 12 residues.

This chain joins TRBV5-1 and TRBJ2-3, with D uncertain. The ends were cut back, 9 bases at V and 0 bases at J, with 11 bases in the middle. The CDR3 sequence is 13 residues long. The V gene's germline CDR1 is SGHRS and CDR2 YFSETQ. For the CDR3, the DNA is TGCGCCACCTCGGTTTGGAGCACAGATACGCAGTATTTT. Amino acids: CATSVWSTDTQYF.

This clonotype was seen a handful of times. J is TRBJ1-2 and V is TRBV19; the match to TRBD1 covers 7 bases. The trim removed 4 bases at V and 2 bases at J, leaving 7 bases unmatched. The CDR3 runs to 15 residues. In germline, CDR1 is LNHDA, CDR2 SQIVND (reference sequence). The CDR3 region is CASSTDRRLNYGYTF. CDR3 in DNA: TGTGCCAGTAGTACGGACAGGAGGTTGAACTATGGCTACACCTTC.

V and J are TRBV3-1 and TRBJ2-4; D is unclear. CDR1 LGHDT and CDR2 YNNKEL come from the germline V gene (reference sequence). Trimming removed 0 bases at V and 0 bases at J, with 12 bases between. CDR3 length equals 17 residues. As DNA, the CDR3 is TGTGCCAGCAGCCAAGATGTAGTGGGGTTAGCCAAAAACATTCAGTACTTC. Translation gives CASSQDVVGLAKNIQYF.

The V call is TRBV4-1, the J call TRBJ2-7; TRBD2 matches at 8 bases. V dropped 0 bases and J dropped 3; count of bases not matched to a gene: 7. Germline loops: CDR1 MGHRA, CDR2 YSYEKL. CDR3 length: 16 amino acids. CDR3 sequence (DNA): TGCGCCAGCAGCCAAGATGCGGCTAGCGGGTTCTACGAGCAGTACTTC. This encodes CASSQDAASGFYEQYF.

The chain employs TRBV20-1 and TRBJ2-7; 11 positions agree with TRBD2. V trimming: 5 bases; J trimming: 3 bases; junction bases outside the gene matches: 12. Germline V gene lookup returns CDR1 DFQATT and CDR2 SNEGSKA (reference sequence). The CDR3 contains 16 residues. CDR3 protein: CSAHTNIGTSGYEQYF. The CDR3 nucleotides are TGCAGTGCTCACACTAATATCGGGACTAGCGGCTACGAGCAGTACTTC.

Points on this clonotype: This may be a read error: a much more frequent sequence differs by one nucleotide. The conserved closing phenylalanine or tryptophan is absent in this CDR3, likely reflecting a read error. The chain has TRBV5-1 and TRBJ1-2; 9 nucleotides align to TRBD1. In germline, CDR1 is SGHRS, CDR2 YFSETQ. V gave up 0 bases and J gave up 4 bases; unmatched junction bases: 10. The CDR3 is made up of 17 amino acids. CDR3 amino acids: CASSLDRGHRGIYGYTS. The CDR3 bases are TGCGCCAGCAGCTTGGACAGGGGGCATCGCGGGATCTATGGCTACACCTCC.

This clonotype appeared a few times. This rearrangement joins TRBV18 to TRBJ1-5, with D possibly being TRBD1 (5 bases). The germline V gene encodes CDR1 KGHSH and CDR2 LQKENI. Trimming took off 2 bases at V and 3 bases at J, with 11 bases between the two ends. The CDR3 contains 15 residues. The CDR3 DNA reads as TGTGCCAGCTCACCAGAACAGGCTCACAATCAGCCCCAGCATTTT. Its protein is CASSPEQAHNQPQHF. Looking up the rest from reference TRBV18 and TRBJ1-5 gives the full variable domain: NAGVMQNPRHLVRRRGQEARLRCSPMKGHSHVYWYRQLPEEGLKFMVYLQKENIIDESGMPKERFSAEFPKEGPSILRIQQVVRGDSAAYFCASSPEQAHNQPQHFGDGTRLSIL.

The sample holds a few counts of this clonotype. The chain has TRBV12-3 or TRBV12-4 and TRBJ2-7, with 9 bases aligning to TRBD1. The CDR3 totals 15 residues. V shed 5 bases and J 3 bases; nucleotides not matched to a gene: 8. For the CDR3, the DNA is TGTGCCAGCAGTGTGGGGACAGGGCTGCTCTACGAGCAGTACTTC. Amino acids: CASSVGTGLLYEQYF.

The sample holds many counts of this clonotype. The genes are TRBV12-3 or TRBV12-4 and TRBJ1-6; D is uncertain. This CDR3 has 14 amino acids. Trimming pared 6 bases from V and 7 bases from J, leaving 13 bases between. For the CDR3, the DNA is TGTGCCAGCAGCCCCCCGGGTCGAAATTCACCCCTCCACTTT. It yields the protein CASSPPGRNSPLHF.

The V and J genes are TRBV9 and TRBJ2-3, with TRBD2 as a possible D gene (6 bases). V was trimmed by 3 bases and J by 1 base, leaving 12 bases between them. Germline loops: CDR1 SGDLS, CDR2 YYNGEE. The CDR3 loop spans 15 amino acids. In nucleotides, the CDR3 is TGTGCCAGCAGCGCAGCGGGCCCTCGCACAGATACGCAGTATTTT. It codes for CASSAAGPRTDTQYF.

This clonotype was recorded a few times. The chain is built from TRBV4-2 and TRBJ2-2; D is undetermined. V was trimmed by 4 bases and J by 5 bases, leaving 17 bases between them. The CDR3 is 16 residues long. Germline CDR1 reads LGHNA; CDR2 reads YNFKEQ. The CDR3 DNA is TGTGCCAGCAGCCCATCGAAAGGGAAGAGGACCGGGGAGCTGTTTTTT. This encodes CASSPSKGKRTGELFF.